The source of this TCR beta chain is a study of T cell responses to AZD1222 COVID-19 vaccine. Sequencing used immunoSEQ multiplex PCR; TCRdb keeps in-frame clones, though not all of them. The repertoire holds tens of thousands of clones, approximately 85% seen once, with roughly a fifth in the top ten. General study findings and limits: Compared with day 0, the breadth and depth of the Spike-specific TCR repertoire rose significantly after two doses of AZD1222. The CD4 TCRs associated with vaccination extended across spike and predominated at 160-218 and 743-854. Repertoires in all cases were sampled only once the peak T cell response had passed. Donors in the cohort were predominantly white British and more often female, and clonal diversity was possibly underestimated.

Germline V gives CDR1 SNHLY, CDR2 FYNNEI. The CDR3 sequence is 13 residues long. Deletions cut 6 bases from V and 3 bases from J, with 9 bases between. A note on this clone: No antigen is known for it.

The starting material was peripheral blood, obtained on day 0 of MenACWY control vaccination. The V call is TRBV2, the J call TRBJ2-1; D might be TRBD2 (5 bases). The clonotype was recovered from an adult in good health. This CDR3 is CASRDGNYNEQFF. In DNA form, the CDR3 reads TGTGCCAGCAGGGACGGGAACTACAATGAGCAGTTCTTC.